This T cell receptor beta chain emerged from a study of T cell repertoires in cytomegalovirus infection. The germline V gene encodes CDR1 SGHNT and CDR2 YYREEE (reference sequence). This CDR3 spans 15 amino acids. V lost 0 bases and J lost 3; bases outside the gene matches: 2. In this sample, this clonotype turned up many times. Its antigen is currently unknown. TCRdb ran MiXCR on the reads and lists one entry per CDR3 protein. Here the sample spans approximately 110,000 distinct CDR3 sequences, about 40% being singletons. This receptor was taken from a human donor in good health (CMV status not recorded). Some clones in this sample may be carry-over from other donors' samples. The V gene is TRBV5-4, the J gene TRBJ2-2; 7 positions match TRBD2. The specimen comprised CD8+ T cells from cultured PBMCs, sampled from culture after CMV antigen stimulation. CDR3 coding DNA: TGTGCCAGCAGCTTGGCTAGCGGTTACACCGGGGAGCTGTTTTTT. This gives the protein CASSLASGYTGELFF.